Listed below are T cell receptor beta chains from one sample, sequenced in a study of blood T cell repertoires in COVID-19. Some clones are missing from TCRdb's copy, which holds only in-frame ones; the method was immunoSEQ multiplex PCR. The table records around 15,000 clones, over 70% of them present only once. Sequenced material: peripheral blood. Receptors originate from a woman in her 70s with active COVID-19. Each CDR3 is given without its conserved first and last residue. A D gene is named only where the DNA matches it firmly.

d_call: TRBD2; cdr3_length: 13; v_call: TRBV3-1/TRBV3-2; j_call: TRBJ2-3; cdr3_aa: ASSQGLAEAYTQY
d_call: NA; cdr3_length: 12; v_call: TRBV21-1; j_call: TRBJ2-7; cdr3_aa: ASSNLGRTYEQY
d_call: TRBD2; cdr3_length: 11; v_call: TRBV7-9; j_call: TRBJ2-3; cdr3_aa: ASSATSGPRQY
d_call: NA; cdr3_length: 11; v_call: TRBV6-5; j_call: TRBJ1-4; cdr3_aa: ASSYSSGGKLF
d_call: NA; cdr3_length: 11; v_call: TRBV7-9; j_call: TRBJ2-5; cdr3_aa: ASSSWREETQY
d_call: TRBD1; cdr3_length: 13; v_call: TRBV5-1; j_call: TRBJ2-2; cdr3_aa: ASSSTGGRDGELF
d_call: NA; cdr3_length: 12; v_call: TRBV6-2/TRBV6-3; j_call: TRBJ2-7; cdr3_aa: ASSFGTPPYEQY
d_call: TRBD2; cdr3_length: 12; v_call: TRBV7-2; j_call: TRBJ2-1; cdr3_aa: ASSFSGAPNEQF
d_call: NA; cdr3_length: 11; v_call: TRBV25-1; j_call: TRBJ1-1; cdr3_aa: ASSESRVSEAF
d_call: TRBD2; cdr3_length: 16; v_call: TRBV7-3; j_call: TRBJ2-6; cdr3_aa: ASSPSPTLPGLPNVLT
d_call: NA; cdr3_length: 13; v_call: TRBV11-1; j_call: TRBJ2-7; cdr3_aa: ASSLGLGLSYEQY
d_call: TRBD2; cdr3_length: 12; v_call: TRBV28; j_call: TRBJ2-1; cdr3_aa: ASSPGTSGNEQF
d_call: NA; cdr3_length: 13; v_call: TRBV19; j_call: TRBJ1-1; cdr3_aa: ASSSARVEHTEAF
d_call: TRBD1; cdr3_length: 12; v_call: TRBV27; j_call: TRBJ2-7; cdr3_aa: ASNQNGRGLEQY
d_call: NA; cdr3_length: 12; v_call: TRBV18; j_call: TRBJ1-1; cdr3_aa: ASSPGREATEAF
d_call: NA; cdr3_length: 13; v_call: TRBV9; j_call: TRBJ2-7; cdr3_aa: ASSQYGEVPYEQY
d_call: TRBD1; cdr3_length: 14; v_call: TRBV30; j_call: TRBJ2-7; cdr3_aa: AWSITNRGVLGEQY
d_call: TRBD1; cdr3_length: 12; v_call: TRBV6-5; j_call: TRBJ2-7; cdr3_aa: ASSYSTGGYEQY